This T cell receptor (beta chain) came from a study of regulatory T cells in long-lasting Graves disease. Time point here: persistent/refractory GD, antithyroid drugs over 5 years with positive TRAb. TCR sequences were obtained from RNA taken from PBMCs. This clonotype was recorded a few times. HTBI primers from iRepertoire and Arm-PCR of CDR3 regions yielded the TCR beta libraries. TCRdb reanalysed the multiplex PCR reads using MiXCR and keeps one entry per CDR3 protein. The table records some 370,000 distinct CDR3 sequences, approximately 23% of them present only once. V gave up 0 bases and J gave up 5 bases, with 12 bases separating them. The CDR3 extends over 14 amino acids. Germline V lookup: CDR1 SGHRS, CDR2 YFSETQ.

The sequenced sample was peripheral blood mononuclear cells (PBMCs), obtained when the disease was refractory, from a patient treated with antithyroid drugs. The chain links TRBV5-1 to TRBJ2-7; D ambiguous. This TCR derives from a middle-aged woman with Graves disease. The CDR3 reads CASSLAGSLDEQYF. In DNA form, the CDR3 reads TGCGCCAGCAGCTTGGCCGGGTCCCTCGACGAGCAGTACTTC.